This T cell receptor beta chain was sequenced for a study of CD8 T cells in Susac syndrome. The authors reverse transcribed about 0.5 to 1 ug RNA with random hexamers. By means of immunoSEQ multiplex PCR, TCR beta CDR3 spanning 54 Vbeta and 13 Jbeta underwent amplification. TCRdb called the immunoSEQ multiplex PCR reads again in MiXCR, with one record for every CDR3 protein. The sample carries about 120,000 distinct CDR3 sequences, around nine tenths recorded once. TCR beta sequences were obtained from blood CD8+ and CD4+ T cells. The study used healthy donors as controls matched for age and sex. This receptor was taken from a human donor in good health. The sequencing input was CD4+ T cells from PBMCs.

The CDR3 here is CASSQAQDTEAFF. In nucleotides, the CDR3 is TGTGCCAGCTCCCAGGCCCAGGACACTGAAGCTTTCTTT. The chain links TRBV18 to TRBJ1-1; no clear D gene. Germline CDR1 and CDR2: KGHSH and LQKENI. V lost 6 bases, J lost 3 bases, and 11 bases lay in between. CDR3 size: 13 residues.